Below are 30 T cell receptor beta chains sequenced from a single sample in a study of blood T cell repertoires in COVID-19. The method was immunoSEQ multiplex PCR; TCRdb's version includes in-frame clones alone and lacks a portion of them. The table shows about 270,000 clones, with just under 90% occurring only once. The specimen was PBMCs or T cells enriched from blood (not recorded which). The receptors were sampled from a woman aged 55-75 years who had recovered from COVID-19.

The chain joins TRBV7-9 to TRBJ2-5, with unresolved D. Trimming removed 2 bases at V and 7 bases at J, with 11 bases between. CDR3 length: 13 residues. Per germline, CDR1 SEHNR and CDR2 FQNEAQ (reference sequence). The CDR3 sequence is CASSLLSYGTQYF. CDR3 nucleotides: TGTGCCAGCAGCTTATTATCATACGGGACCCAGTACTTC.

This sequence joins TRBV5-6 and TRBJ2-7, with 9 bases aligning to TRBD2. The CDR3 totals 15 residues. Per germline, CDR1 SGHDT and CDR2 YYEEEE. Germline trimming cut 2 bases from V and 2 bases from J; bases unmatched to any gene: 5. The CDR3 DNA is TGTGCCAGCAGCTTCGTTAGCGGGGGTCCCTACGAGCAGTACTTC. This encodes CASSFVSGGPYEQYF.

The chain uses TRBV19 and TRBJ2-5, with D perhaps TRBD1 (6 bases). The CDR3 totals 14 residues. Germline lookup yields CDR1 LNHDA and CDR2 SQIVND (reference sequence). Trimming removed 5 bases at V and 7 bases at J, with 17 bases between. CDR3 coding DNA: TGTGCCAGTAGTTTCGAGCCAGGCAGGGGGACCCAGTACTTC. Protein product: CASSFEPGRGTQYF.

CDR3 nucleotides: TGTGCCAGCTCACCACGGGGCTCAACTAATGAAAAACTGTTTTTT. Protein: CASSPRGSTNEKLFF. This chain connects TRBV18 to TRBJ1-4, with D tentatively TRBD1 (5 bases). Trimming left V 1 base short and J 0 bases short, with 6 bases between. The CDR3 spans 15 residues. Germline loops: CDR1 KGHSH, CDR2 LQKENI.

The chain is built from TRBV7-6 and TRBJ2-5; no firm D call. The length of the CDR3 is 10 residues. CDR1 is SGHVS, CDR2 FNYEAQ, per germline. The V end lost 8 bases, the J end lost 8 bases, and 9 bases lay between the germline ends. This CDR3 is CASGWPTQYF. The CDR3 DNA sequence: TGTGCCAGCGGTTGGCCTACCCAGTACTTC.

CDR3 sequence (DNA): TGTGCCAGCAGCCACCGGGACAGGGTGAACACTGAAGCTTTCTTT. As protein: CASSHRDRVNTEAFF. The V and J genes are TRBV21-1 and TRBJ1-1; no check of the table's D call, TRBD1, against the DNA was made. TRBV21-1 is an annotated pseudogene. The CDR3 extends over 15 amino acids.

V is TRBV28 and J is TRBJ1-5, with no clear D. This CDR3 is built from 13 residues. From germline, CDR1 is MDHEN and CDR2 SYDVKM. The V and J ends lost 8 bases and 5 bases respectively, with 13 bases between them. The CDR3 nucleotides are TGTGCCAGCGTCGTCAGTCTTTATCAGCCCCAGCATTTT. Translating gives CASVVSLYQPQHF.

V is TRBV9 and J is TRBJ2-5; TRBD1 matches at 11 bases. Germline assignment: CDR1 SGDLS and CDR2 YYNGEE. Trimming at V came to 0 bases and at J to 4 bases, leaving 2 bases not matched to a gene. The CDR3 loop spans 15 amino acids. CDR3 residues: CASSVVGTGGETQYF. The CDR3 DNA reads as TGTGCCAGCAGCGTAGTAGGGACAGGGGGAGAGACCCAGTACTTC.

Remarks on this clone: One end of the junction varies from germline; a read error may be responsible. The rearrangement links TRBV7-9 to TRBJ1-6, with no clear D. The CDR3 totals 13 residues. CDR1 SEHNR and CDR2 FQNEAQ come from the germline V gene (reference sequence). As DNA, the CDR3 is TGTGCCAGCAGCGTCGGGGTTAGTTCACCTCTCCACTTT. Translated: CASSVGVSSPLHF.

The rearrangement uses TRBV6-5 and TRBJ2-7; 9 positions agree with TRBD1. Germline CDR1 MNHEY, CDR2 SVGAGI. The CDR3 contains 13 residues. The V and J ends lost 6 bases and 7 bases, in that order; junction bases with no gene match: 7. The DNA for the CDR3 is TGTGCCAGCAGGGGGGACAGGGTGAGGGAGCAGTACTTC. Translating gives CASRGDRVREQYF.

The sample holds a few counts of this clone. The genes are TRBV10-3 and TRBJ2-7; 8 nucleotides agree with TRBD2. After removal of 3 bases from V and 2 bases from J, the junction contained 9 bases not matched to a gene. This CDR3 has 16 amino acids. CDR1 and CDR2 from the germline V gene are ENHRY and SYGVKD. CDR3 in amino acids: CAISERRGVGTYEQYF. The CDR3 nucleotides read TGTGCCATCAGTGAAAGGCGGGGGGTAGGGACCTACGAGCAGTACTTC.

DNA for the CDR3: TGTGCCAGTATCGGACTAGCGAGCACAGATACGCAGTATTTT. Protein product: CASIGLASTDTQYF. V and J are TRBV19 and TRBJ2-3, with 9 bases identical to TRBD2. With 7 bases clipped from V and 0 bases from J, the junction kept 2 bases outside the gene matches. The CDR3 runs to 14 residues. CDR1 is LNHDA and CDR2 is SQIVND in the germline V gene (reference sequence).

The chain links TRBV5-8 to TRBJ1-1, with 7 bases matching TRBD1. V was pared by 2 bases and J by 5 bases, with 6 bases of the junction left unmatched. Germline assignment: CDR1 SGHTS and CDR2 YDEGEE. The CDR3 spans 14 residues. The CDR3 nucleotides are TGTGCCAGCAGCTTAGACAGGGTTGGGACTGAAGCTTTCTTT. Protein product: CASSLDRVGTEAFF.

This clone was counted a single time. The chain joins TRBV24-1 to TRBJ1-2; D is perhaps TRBD1 (6 bases). The CDR3 runs 13 residues. V lost 2 bases and J lost 8, with 11 bases in between. From germline, CDR1 is KGHDR and CDR2 SFDVKD. DNA for the CDR3: TGTGCCACCAGTGATTCACACAGGGTAGGCTACACCTTC. Encoded protein: CATSDSHRVGYTF.

The V and J genes are TRBV7-9 and TRBJ2-5; possible D gene TRBD2, 6 bases. This CDR3 is 13 amino acids long. V shed 1 base and J shed 5 bases, with 8 bases lying between them. The germline V gene encodes CDR1 SEHNR and CDR2 FQNEAQ (reference sequence). CDR3 amino acids: CASSLGRGETQYF. The CDR3 DNA follows: TGTGCCAGCAGCTTAGGGAGGGGTGAGACCCAGTACTTC.

The V and J genes are TRBV28 and TRBJ2-1; D is possibly TRBD2 (7 bases). Trimming removed 4 bases from V and 7 bases from J, with 20 bases in between. The CDR3 loop spans 16 amino acids. From germline, CDR1 is MDHEN and CDR2 SYDVKM. DNA of the CDR3: TGTGCCAGCAGTTCCTGGACTAGGGGGAGTGAGAATGAGCAGTTCTTC. Translated: CASSSWTRGSENEQFF.

This clone was observed a handful of times. The V call is TRBV6-5, the J call TRBJ1-5; no reliable D call. This CDR3 has 13 residues. Deletions cut 6 bases from V and 5 bases from J, with 11 bases between. CDR1 MNHEY and CDR2 SVGAGI come from the germline V gene. CDR3 protein: CASSGEADQPQHF. In DNA, the CDR3 is TGTGCCAGCAGCGGGGAGGCCGATCAGCCCCAGCATTTT.

The rearrangement joins TRBV7-2 to TRBJ1-1; possibly TRBD1 for D (6 bases). Germline V gene sequence: CDR1 SGHTA, CDR2 FQGNSA. Trimming cost V 5 bases and J 7 bases, with 17 bases left between them. The CDR3 covers 14 residues. The CDR3 nucleotides read TGTGCCAGCAGCCCCCAATGGACAGAACTTGAAGCTTTCTTT. It yields the protein CASSPQWTELEAFF.

The chain recombines TRBV16 with TRBJ2-3; a weak D match, TRBD2 (5 bases). This CDR3 contains 14 residues. Germline V gives CDR1 KGHSY, CDR2 FQNENV. V shed 3 bases and J shed 4 bases, with 11 bases lying between them. The DNA of the CDR3 is TGTGCCAGCAGCCAGTCTTTCGGGGCAGATACGCAGTATTTT. It specifies CASSQSFGADTQYF.

This clone was recorded once. The chain combines TRBV4-2 with TRBJ2-1; 7 nucleotides agree with TRBD2. The CDR3 sequence is 16 residues long. From germline, CDR1 is LGHNA and CDR2 YNFKEQ. The trim removed 0 bases at V and 3 bases at J, leaving 5 bases unmatched. CDR3 region: CASSQELGGDYNEQFF. Here the CDR3 DNA reads TGTGCCAGCAGCCAAGAATTGGGGGGGGACTACAATGAGCAGTTCTTC.

This chain uses TRBV6-6 with TRBJ2-5, with TRBD1 matching over 8 bases. Germline V gene sequence: CDR1 MNHNY, CDR2 SVGAGI (reference sequence). The CDR3 has 16 amino acids. Trimming removed 0 bases from V and 2 bases from J; junction bases left unmatched: 5. CDR3 protein: CASSYSKRQGQETQYF. The CDR3 DNA follows: TGTGCCAGCAGTTACTCCAAAAGACAGGGGCAAGAGACCCAGTACTTC.

This chain uses TRBV3-1 (or the pseudogene TRBV3-2) with TRBJ1-5, with 7 bases matching TRBD1. Unmatched junction bases numbered 5, after V lost 5 bases and J lost 4 bases. CDR3 length: 14 residues. Germline CDR1 and CDR2: LGHDT and YNNKEL (reference sequence). CDR3 DNA sequence: TGTGCCAGCAGCTCACAGGGGAAGAATCAGCCCCAGCATTTT. Translation gives CASSSQGKNQPQHF.

The chain links TRBV5-1 to TRBJ2-7, with 12 bases lining up with TRBD1. The CDR3 length is 24 residues. V gave up 4 bases and J gave up 0 bases; unmatched junction bases: 29. The germline CDR1 and CDR2 sequences are SGHRS and YFSETQ. DNA of the CDR3: TGCGCCAGCAGCCCAGCACTCGGGACAGGGGGCCCCCTCTCATCCTATAGGAGCTCCTACGAGCAGTACTTC. It codes for CASSPALGTGGPLSSYRSSYEQYF.

As regards this clone: Mismatch with germline at one junction end may stem from a read error. The chain uses TRBV6-5 and TRBJ1-4; 8 positions match TRBD1. This CDR3 region has 13 residues. From germline, CDR1 is MNHEY and CDR2 SVGAGI. The CDR3 DNA reads as TGTGCCAGCAGCCGATTAGGGGGACAGGCGAGTAATTTT. It translates to CASSRLGGQASNF.

The chain joins TRBV2 to TRBJ1-3; the D gene is possibly TRBD1 (6 bases). The V gene's germline CDR1 is SNHLY and CDR2 FYNNEI. With 6 bases removed from V and 0 bases from J, the gap between germline ends came to 12 bases. This CDR3 comprises 15 residues. CDR3 DNA sequence: TGTGCCAGCAGGCGGGGGGCCCACTCTGGAAACACCATATATTTT. Translating it yields CASRRGAHSGNTIYF.

The J gene is TRBJ2-2, the V gene TRBV4-1; 8 bases agree with TRBD1. Germline-derived CDR1 and CDR2 are MGHRA and YSYEKL. V trimming: 0 bases; J trimming: 4 bases; junction bases outside the gene matches: 1. The CDR3 is 15 amino acids. CDR3 region: CASSQDGQGTGELFF. Here the CDR3 DNA reads TGCGCCAGCAGCCAAGATGGACAGGGCACCGGGGAGCTGTTTTTT.

V gene TRBV6-5 combines with J gene TRBJ2-7, with 9 bases identical to TRBD1. The CDR3 sequence is 14 residues long. The junction had 8 bases not matched to a gene; V was cut back by 7 bases and J by 4 bases. Germline lookup yields CDR1 MNHEY and CDR2 SVGAGI. CDR3 amino acids: CASTPGTGLYEQYF. The CDR3 bases are TGTGCCAGCACACCCGGGACAGGGTTGTACGAGCAGTACTTC.

The V call is TRBV11-2, the J call TRBJ2-7; TRBD1 matches at 8 bases. Germline V gene sequence: CDR1 SGHAT, CDR2 FQNNGV. The CDR3 extends over 16 amino acids. The trim removed 4 bases at V and 0 bases at J, leaving 8 bases unmatched. CDR3 DNA sequence: TGTGCCAGCAGCTCGCGCCCGGACAGGGTCTCCTACGAGCAGTACTTC. This translates into CASSSRPDRVSYEQYF. Drawing the rest from reference TRBV11-2 and TRBJ2-7, the complete variable domain is EAGVAQSPRYKIIEKRQSVAFWCNPISGHATLYWYQQILGQGPKLLIQFQNNGVVDDSQLPKDRFSAERLKGVDSTLKIQPAKLEDSAVYLCASSSRPDRVSYEQYFGPGTRLTVT.

CDR3 loop: CASSYNGRGYEQYF. The CDR3 coding sequence is TGTGCCAGCAGTTATAACGGGCGAGGGTACGAGCAGTACTTC. The chain links TRBV6-5 to TRBJ2-7; a weak D match, TRBD2 (5 bases). From germline, CDR1 is MNHEY and CDR2 SVGAGI. The CDR3 length is 14 residues. Between the trimmed V and J ends, which lost 3 bases and 4 bases, there was a span of 13 bases.

The chain combines TRBV19 with TRBJ2-2; 11 bases are a match to TRBD1. From germline, CDR1 is LNHDA and CDR2 SQIVND (reference sequence). The V gene end was trimmed by 4 bases and the J gene end by 4 bases; junction bases not matched to a gene: 2. The CDR3 spans 15 residues. CDR3 amino acids: CASSRGQGVTGELFF. Here the CDR3 DNA reads TGTGCCAGTAGTAGGGGACAGGGGGTCACCGGGGAGCTGTTTTTT.